The clone carrying this T cell receptor (beta chain) was counted many times. The antigen remains undetermined. Looked up from germline, CDR1 is SGHTS and CDR2 is YDEGEE. Trimming took off 4 bases at V and 5 bases at J, with 13 bases between the two ends. The CDR3 sequence is 14 residues long. The lymph nodes were axillary draining lymph nodes from breast cancer patients. This sample was included in a study of breast tumors, draining lymph nodes, adjacent tissues. General study findings and limits: Tumor T cell lymph node origin was a supported hypothesis, not proven. The data were judged consistent with most tumor T cells coming from lymph node and expanding in tumor. Tumors had less TCR diversity than lymph nodes, more than nontumor tissue.

Via MiXCR, TCRdb re-called the multiplex PCR reads, giving one row per CDR3 protein. The top ten hold approximately 5.2% of the sample, which has fewer than 140,000 distinct CDR3 sequences, roughly 33% seen once. The specimen was axillary lymph node tissue. This chain connects TRBV5-8 to TRBJ1-5; D not certain. This TCR was recovered from a female donor with breast cancer. Some clones in this sample may be carry-over from other donors' samples. The CDR3 loop is CASSPGVNHQPQHF. The CDR3 coding sequence is TGTGCCAGCAGCCCCGGGGTTAATCATCAGCCCCAGCATTTT.